This T cell receptor beta chain emerged from a study of liver allograft versus peripheral blood T cells. Background on the study: Repertoires from peripheral blood of liver transplant recipients were compared with those inside their transplanted livers.

Germline-derived CDR1 and CDR2 are SGHDT and YYEEEE. This CDR3 region has 13 residues. With 0 bases removed from V and 7 bases from J, the gap between germline ends came to 8 bases. To note about this clonotype: Its specificity is unknown.

Findings and caveats of the study: Repertoires found inside liver allografts reportedly differed from T cell receptor repertoires in peripheral blood.

A single record per CDR3 protein comes from TCRdb applying MiXCR to the reads. Here the sample spans around 10,000 distinct CDR3 sequences, about 19% being singletons. The origin of this receptor is a human patient who had a liver transplant. Some T cells may be provided by the graft donor. The rearrangement uses TRBV5-6 and TRBJ2-4, with D possibly TRBD1 on 6 matching bases. CDR3 bases: TGTGCCAGCAGCTTGGTTCAGGGGAACATTCAGTACTTC. Translated: CASSLVQGNIQYF.